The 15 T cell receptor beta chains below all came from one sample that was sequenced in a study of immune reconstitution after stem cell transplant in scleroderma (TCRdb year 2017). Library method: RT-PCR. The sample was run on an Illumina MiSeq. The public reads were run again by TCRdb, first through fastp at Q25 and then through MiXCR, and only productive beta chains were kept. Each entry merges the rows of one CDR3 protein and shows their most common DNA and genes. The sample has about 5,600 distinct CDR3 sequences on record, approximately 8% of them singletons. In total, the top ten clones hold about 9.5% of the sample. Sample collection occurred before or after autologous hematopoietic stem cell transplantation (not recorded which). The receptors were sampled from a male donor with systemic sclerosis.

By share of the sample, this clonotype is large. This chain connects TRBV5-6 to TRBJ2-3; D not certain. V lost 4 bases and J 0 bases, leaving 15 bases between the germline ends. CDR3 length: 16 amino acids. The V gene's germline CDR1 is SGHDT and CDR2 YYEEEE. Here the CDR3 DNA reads TGTGCCAGCAGCCCCATAGGCGGAACTAGCACAGATACGCAGTATTTT. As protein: CASSPIGGTSTDTQYF.

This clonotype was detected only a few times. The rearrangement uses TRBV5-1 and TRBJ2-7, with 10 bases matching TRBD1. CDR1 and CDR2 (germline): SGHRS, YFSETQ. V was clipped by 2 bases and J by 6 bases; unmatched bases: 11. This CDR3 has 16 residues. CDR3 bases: TGCGCCAGCAGCTTAGGTCAGGGACAGGGGAGATCCGAGCAGTACTTC. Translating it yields CASSLGQGQGRSEQYF.

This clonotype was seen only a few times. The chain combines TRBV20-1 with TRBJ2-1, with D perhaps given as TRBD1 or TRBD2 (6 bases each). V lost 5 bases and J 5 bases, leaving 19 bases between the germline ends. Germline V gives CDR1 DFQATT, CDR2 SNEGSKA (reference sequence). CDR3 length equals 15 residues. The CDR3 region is CSAGGGAGPNNEQFF. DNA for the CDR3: TGCAGTGCTGGGGGCGGGGCCGGTCCTAACAATGAGCAGTTCTTC.

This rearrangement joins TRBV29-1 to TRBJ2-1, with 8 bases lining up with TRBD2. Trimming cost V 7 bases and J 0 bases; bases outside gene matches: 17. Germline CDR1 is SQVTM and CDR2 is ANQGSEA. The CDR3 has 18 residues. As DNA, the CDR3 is TGCAGCGCTCAAGGTACTAGCGGAAGAGGAAGCTCCTACAATGAGCAGTTCTTC. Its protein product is CSAQGTSGRGSSYNEQFF.

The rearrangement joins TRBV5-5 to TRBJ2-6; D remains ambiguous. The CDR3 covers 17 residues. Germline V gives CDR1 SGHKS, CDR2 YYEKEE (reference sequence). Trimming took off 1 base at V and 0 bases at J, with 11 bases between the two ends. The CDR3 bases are TGTGCCAGCAGCTTGCAGGTGGGATTCTCTGGGGCCAACGTCCTGACTTTC. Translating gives CASSLQVGFSGANVLTF.

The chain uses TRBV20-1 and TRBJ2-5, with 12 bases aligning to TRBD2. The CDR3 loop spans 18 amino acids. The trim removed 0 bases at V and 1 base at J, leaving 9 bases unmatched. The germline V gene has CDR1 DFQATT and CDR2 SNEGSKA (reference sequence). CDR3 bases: TGCAGTGCTAGAGACCCCCGACTAGCGGGGGATTTCCAAGAGACCCAGTACTTC. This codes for CSARDPRLAGDFQETQYF.

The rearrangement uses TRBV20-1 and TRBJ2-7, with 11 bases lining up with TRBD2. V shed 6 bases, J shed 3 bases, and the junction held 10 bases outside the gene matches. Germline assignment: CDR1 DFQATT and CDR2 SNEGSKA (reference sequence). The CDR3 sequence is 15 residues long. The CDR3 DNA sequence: TGCAGTGCCCTTCTGACTAGCGGGATTTTCTACGAGCAGTACTTC. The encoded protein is CSALLTSGIFYEQYF.

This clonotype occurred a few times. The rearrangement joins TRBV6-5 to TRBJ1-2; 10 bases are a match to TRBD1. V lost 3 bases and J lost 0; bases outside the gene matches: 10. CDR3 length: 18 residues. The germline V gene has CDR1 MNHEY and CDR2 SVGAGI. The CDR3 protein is CASSYYDRGRPTNYGYTF. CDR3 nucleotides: TGTGCCAGCAGTTATTACGACAGGGGGCGACCGACTAACTATGGCTACACCTTC.

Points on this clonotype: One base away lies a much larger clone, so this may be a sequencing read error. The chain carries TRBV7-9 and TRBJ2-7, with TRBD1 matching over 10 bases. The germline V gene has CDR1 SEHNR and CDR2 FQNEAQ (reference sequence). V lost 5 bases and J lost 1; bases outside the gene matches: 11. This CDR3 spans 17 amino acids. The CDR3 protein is CASSDLGTGVPSYEQYF. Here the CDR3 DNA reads TGTGCCAGCAGCGACCTAGGGACAGGGGTTCCTTCCTACGAGCAGTACTTC.

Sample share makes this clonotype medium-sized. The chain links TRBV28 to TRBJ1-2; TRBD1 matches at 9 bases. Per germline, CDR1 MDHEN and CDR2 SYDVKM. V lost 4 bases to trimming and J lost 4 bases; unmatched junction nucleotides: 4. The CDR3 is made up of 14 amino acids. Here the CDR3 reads CASSWRGQGYGYTF. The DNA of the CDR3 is TGTGCCAGCAGTTGGAGGGGACAGGGCTATGGCTACACCTTC.

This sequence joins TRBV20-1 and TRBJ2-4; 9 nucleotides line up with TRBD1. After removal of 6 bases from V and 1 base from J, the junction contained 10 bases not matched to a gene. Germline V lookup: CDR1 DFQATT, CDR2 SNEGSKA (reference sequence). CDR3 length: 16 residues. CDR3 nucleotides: TGCAGTGCCCAGACGGGACAGGGTATCGCCAAAAACATTCAGTACTTC. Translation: CSAQTGQGIAKNIQYF.

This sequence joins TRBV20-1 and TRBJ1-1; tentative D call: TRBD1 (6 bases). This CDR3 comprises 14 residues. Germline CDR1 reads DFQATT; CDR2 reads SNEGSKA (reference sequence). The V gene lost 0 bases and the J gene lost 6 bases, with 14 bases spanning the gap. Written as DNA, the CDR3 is TGCAGTGCTAGAGAGGACAGTTTGAGGCCTGAAGCTTTCTTT. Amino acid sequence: CSAREDSLRPEAFF.

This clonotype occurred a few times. CDR3 amino acids: CASSFSGGNEQYF. CDR3 coding DNA: TGCGCCAGCAGCTTTTCGGGGGGCAACGAGCAGTACTTC. The chain combines TRBV5-1 with TRBJ2-7; tentatively, D is TRBD2 (7 bases). Germline values: CDR1 SGHRS, CDR2 YFSETQ. The V end lost 2 bases, the J end lost 5 bases, and 11 bases lay between the germline ends. The CDR3 spans 13 residues.

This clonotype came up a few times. CDR3 in amino acids: CSARDGDAAEDEQFF. CDR3 DNA: TGCAGTGCTAGAGATGGAGACGCGGCGGAGGATGAGCAGTTCTTC. This chain uses TRBV20-1 with TRBJ2-1; D perhaps matches TRBD2 (5 bases). The germline V gene has CDR1 DFQATT and CDR2 SNEGSKA (reference sequence). V was cut by 0 bases and J by 8 bases, with 17 bases left in between. The CDR3 sequence is 15 residues long.

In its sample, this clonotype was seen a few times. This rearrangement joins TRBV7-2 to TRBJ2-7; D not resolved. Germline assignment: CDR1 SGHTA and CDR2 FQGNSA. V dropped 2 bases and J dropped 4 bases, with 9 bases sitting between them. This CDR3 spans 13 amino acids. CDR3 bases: TGTGCCAGCAGCTTATCCGGGTTATACGAGCAGTACTTC. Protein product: CASSLSGLYEQYF.